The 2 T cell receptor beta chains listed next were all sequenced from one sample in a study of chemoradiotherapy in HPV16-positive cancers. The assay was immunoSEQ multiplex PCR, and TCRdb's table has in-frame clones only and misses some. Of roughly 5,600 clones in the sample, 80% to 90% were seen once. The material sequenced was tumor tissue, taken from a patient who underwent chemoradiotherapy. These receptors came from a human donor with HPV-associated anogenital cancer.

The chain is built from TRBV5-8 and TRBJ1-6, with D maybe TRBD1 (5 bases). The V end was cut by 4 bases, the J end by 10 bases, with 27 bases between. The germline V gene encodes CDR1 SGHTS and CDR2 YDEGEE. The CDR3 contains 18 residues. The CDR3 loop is CASSLSPPEGSYRSPLHF. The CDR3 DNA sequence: TGTGCCAGCAGCCTCTCCCCACCGGAGGGGTCTTATAGATCACCCCTCCACTTT.

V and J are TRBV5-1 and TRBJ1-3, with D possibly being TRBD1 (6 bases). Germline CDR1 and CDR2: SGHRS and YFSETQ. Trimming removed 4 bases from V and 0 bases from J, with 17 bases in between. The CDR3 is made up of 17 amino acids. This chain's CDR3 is CASSHAQDSVSGNTIYF. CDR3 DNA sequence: TGCGCCAGCAGCCACGCCCAGGACAGTGTCTCTGGAAACACCATATATTTT.